This T cell receptor beta chain emerged from a study of a mutant IDH1 vaccine in newly diagnosed glioma. Study-level background: Patients were started on vaccination 4-6 weeks after radiotherapy alone, or with temozolomide cycles. Patients arrived already treated with radiotherapy, temozolomide, or both, most having had both. Findings and limits, study-wide: Most patients, approximately 93%, showed vaccine-induced immune responses.

Repertoires were generated with immunoSEQ multiplex PCR, while TCRdb's copy carries only in-frame clones and drops some. This sample yields under 45,000 clones, of which about 88% are seen a single time; 2% to 3% belongs to the top ten. V gave up 4 bases and J gave up 4 bases, with 17 bases separating them. In germline, CDR1 is SGHRS, CDR2 YFSETQ. This CDR3 contains 15 residues. The sample's time point: week 23, last vaccination. Alongside topical imiquimod, each dose of vaccine comprised 300 ug of mutant IDH1 20-mer peptide. Donors' newly diagnosed IDH1-mutant WHO grade 3 or 4 astrocytomas lacked nuclear ATRX. Notes on this clone: The target antigen is unknown.

The sequence came from a young woman with glioma. Some clones in this sample may be carry-over from other donors' samples. The input for sequencing was PBMCs, taken from a glioma patient whose treatment included an IDH1 peptide vaccine. The genes are TRBV5-1 and TRBJ1-2; no reliable D call. The CDR3 DNA reads TGCGCCAGCAGCCGCCCGGGGAGAGCGGTCTATGGCTACACCTTC. Its protein is CASSRPGRAVYGYTF.